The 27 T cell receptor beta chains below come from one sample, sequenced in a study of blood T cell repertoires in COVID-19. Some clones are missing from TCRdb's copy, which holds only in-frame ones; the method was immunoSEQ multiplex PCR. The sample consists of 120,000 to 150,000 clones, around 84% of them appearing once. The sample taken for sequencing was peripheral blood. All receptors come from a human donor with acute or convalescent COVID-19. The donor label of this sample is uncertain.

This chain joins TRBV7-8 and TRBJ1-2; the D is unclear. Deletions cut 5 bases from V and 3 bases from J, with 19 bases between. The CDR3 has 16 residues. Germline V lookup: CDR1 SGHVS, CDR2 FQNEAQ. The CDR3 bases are TGTGCCAGCAGCCTTCAAGGAGGAGGGTTTTACTATGGCTACACCTTC. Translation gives CASSLQGGGFYYGYTF.

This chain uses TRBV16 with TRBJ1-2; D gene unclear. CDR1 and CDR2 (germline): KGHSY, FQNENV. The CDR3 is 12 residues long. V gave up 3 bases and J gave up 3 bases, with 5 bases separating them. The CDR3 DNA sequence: TGTGCCAGCAGCCACGGTGACTATGGCTACACCTTC. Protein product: CASSHGDYGYTF.

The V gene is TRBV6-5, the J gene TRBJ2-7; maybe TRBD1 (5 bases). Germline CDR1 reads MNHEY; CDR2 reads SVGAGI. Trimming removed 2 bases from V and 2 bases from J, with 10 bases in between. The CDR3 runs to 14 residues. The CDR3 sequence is CASSYKGDPYEQYF. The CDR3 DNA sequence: TGTGCCAGCAGTTACAAAGGGGATCCCTACGAGCAGTACTTC.

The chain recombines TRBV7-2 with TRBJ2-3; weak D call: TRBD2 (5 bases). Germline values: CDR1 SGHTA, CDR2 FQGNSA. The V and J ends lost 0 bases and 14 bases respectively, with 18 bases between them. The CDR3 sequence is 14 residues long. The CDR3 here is CASSLAGKRGLGYF. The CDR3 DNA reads TGTGCCAGCAGCTTAGCGGGAAAACGGGGTCTCGGGTATTTT.

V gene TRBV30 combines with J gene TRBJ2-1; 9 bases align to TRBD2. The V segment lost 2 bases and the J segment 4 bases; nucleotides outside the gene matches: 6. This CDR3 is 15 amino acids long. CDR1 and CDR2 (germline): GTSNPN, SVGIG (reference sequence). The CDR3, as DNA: TGTGCCTGGAGTATTAGCGGGGGCCAATACAATGAGCAGTTCTTC. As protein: CAWSISGGQYNEQFF. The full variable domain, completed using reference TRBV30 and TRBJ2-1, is SQTIHQWPATLVQPVGSPLSLECTVEGTSNPNLYWYRQAAGRGLQLLFYSVGIGQISSEVPQNLSASRPQDRQFILSSKKLLLSDSGFYLCAWSISGGQYNEQFFGPGTRLTVL.

The CDR3 bases are TGTGCCAGCAGTTTAAGGGACAGTAACTACGAGCAGTACTTC. It yields the protein CASSLRDSNYEQYF. V gene TRBV27 combines with J gene TRBJ2-7; 7 nucleotides agree with TRBD1. The CDR3 runs 14 residues. Trimming cost V 2 bases and J 3 bases; bases outside gene matches: 4. Per germline, CDR1 MNHEY and CDR2 SMNVEV (reference sequence).

The CDR3 DNA follows: TGTGCCAGCATCGTGCGGCTAGCGGGGCTCGGGGAGCAGTTCTTC. As protein: CASIVRLAGLGEQFF. The rearrangement joins TRBV2 to TRBJ2-1; 9 nucleotides agree with TRBD2. This CDR3 is 15 amino acids long. CDR1 SNHLY and CDR2 FYNNEI come from the germline V gene. V lost 7 bases and J lost 10; bases outside the gene matches: 14.

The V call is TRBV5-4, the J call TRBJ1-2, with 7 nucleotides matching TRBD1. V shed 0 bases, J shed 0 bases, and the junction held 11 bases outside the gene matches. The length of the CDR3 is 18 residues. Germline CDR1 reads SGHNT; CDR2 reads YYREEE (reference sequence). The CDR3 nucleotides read TGTGCCAGCAGCTTGGCTGACAGGGTGGGGAAAGCTAACTATGGCTACACCTTC. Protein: CASSLADRVGKANYGYTF.

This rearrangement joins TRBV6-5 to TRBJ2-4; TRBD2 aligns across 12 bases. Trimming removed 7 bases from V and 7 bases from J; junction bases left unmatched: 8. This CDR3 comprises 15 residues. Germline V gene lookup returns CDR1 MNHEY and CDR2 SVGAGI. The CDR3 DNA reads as TGTGCCAGCACCTACAATGGACTAGCGGGGAACATTCAGTACTTC. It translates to CASTYNGLAGNIQYF.

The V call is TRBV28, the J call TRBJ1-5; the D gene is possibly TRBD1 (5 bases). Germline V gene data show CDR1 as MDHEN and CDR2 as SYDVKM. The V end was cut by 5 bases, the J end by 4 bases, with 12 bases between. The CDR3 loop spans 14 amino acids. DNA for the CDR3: TGTGCCAGCAGTCCTGACAGACCAAATCAGCCCCAGCATTTT. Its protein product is CASSPDRPNQPQHF.

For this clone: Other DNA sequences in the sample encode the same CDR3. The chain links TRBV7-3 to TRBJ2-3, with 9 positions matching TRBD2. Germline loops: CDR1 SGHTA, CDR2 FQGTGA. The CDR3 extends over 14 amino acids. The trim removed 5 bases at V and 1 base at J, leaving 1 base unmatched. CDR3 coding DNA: TGTGCCAGCAGCCCTAGCGGGGGCACAGATACGCAGTATTTT. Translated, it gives CASSPSGGTDTQYF.

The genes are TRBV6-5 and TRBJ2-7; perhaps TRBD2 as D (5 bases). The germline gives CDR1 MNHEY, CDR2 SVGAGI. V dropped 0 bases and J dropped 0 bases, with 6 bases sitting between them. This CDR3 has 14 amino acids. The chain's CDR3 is CASSYSGSSYEQYV. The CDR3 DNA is TGTGCCAGCAGTTACTCGGGGAGCTCCTACGAGCAGTACGTC.

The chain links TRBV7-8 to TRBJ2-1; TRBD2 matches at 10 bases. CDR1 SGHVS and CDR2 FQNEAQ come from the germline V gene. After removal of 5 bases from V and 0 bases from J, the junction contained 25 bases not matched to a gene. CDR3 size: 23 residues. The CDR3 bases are TGTGCCAGCAGCCCTCACCCCGCACCAGGGAGGTTTAGCGGGAGGAGCTCCTACAATGAGCAGTTCTTC. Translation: CASSPHPAPGRFSGRSSYNEQFF.

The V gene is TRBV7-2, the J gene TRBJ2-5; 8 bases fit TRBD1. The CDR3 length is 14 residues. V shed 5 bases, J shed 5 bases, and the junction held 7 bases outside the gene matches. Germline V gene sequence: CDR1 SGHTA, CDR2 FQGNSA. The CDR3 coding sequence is TGTGCCAGCAGCCCGCGGGACAGGAGGGAGACCCAGTACTTC. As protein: CASSPRDRRETQYF. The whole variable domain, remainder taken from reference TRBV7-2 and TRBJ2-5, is GAGVSQSPSNKVTEKGKDVELRCDPISGHTALYWYRQSLGQGLEFLIYFQGNSAPDKSGLPSDRFSAERTGGSVSTLTIQRTQQEDSAVYLCASSPRDRRETQYFGPGTRLLVL.

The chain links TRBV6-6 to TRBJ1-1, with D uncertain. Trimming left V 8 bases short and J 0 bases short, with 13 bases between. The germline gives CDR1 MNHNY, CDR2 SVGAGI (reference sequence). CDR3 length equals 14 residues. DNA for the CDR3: TGTGCCAGCGCCTTAGACACCGTGAACACTGAAGCTTTCTTT. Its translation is CASALDTVNTEAFF.

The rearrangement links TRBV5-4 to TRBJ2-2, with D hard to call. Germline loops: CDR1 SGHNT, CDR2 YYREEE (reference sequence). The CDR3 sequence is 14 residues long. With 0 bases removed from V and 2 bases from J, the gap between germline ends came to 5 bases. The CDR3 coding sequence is TGTGCCAGCAGCTTGGACAGAAACACCGGGGAGCTGTTTTTT. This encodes CASSLDRNTGELFF. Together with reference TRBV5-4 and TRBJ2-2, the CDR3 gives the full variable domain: ETGVTQSPTHLIKTRGQQVTLRCSSQSGHNTVSWYQQALGQGPQFIFQYYREEENGRGNFPPRFSGLQFPNYSSELNVNALELDDSALYLCASSLDRNTGELFFGEGSRLTVL.

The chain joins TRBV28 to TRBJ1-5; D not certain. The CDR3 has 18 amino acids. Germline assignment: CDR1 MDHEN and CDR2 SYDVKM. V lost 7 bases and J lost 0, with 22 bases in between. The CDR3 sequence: CASTENAATIHSNQPQHF. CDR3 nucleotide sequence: TGTGCCAGCACCGAAAATGCCGCGACTATACATAGCAATCAGCCCCAGCATTTT.

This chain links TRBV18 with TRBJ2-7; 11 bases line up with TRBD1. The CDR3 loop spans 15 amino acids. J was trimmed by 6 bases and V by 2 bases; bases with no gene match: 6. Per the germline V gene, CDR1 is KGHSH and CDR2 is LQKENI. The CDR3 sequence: CASSPGTGGVGEQYF. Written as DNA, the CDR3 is TGTGCCAGCTCACCAGGGACAGGGGGGGTTGGCGAGCAGTACTTC.

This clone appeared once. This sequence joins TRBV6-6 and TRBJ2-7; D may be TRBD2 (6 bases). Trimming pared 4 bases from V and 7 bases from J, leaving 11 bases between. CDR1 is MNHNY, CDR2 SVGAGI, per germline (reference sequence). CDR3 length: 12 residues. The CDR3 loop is CASSSAGIEQYV. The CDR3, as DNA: TGTGCCAGCAGTTCGGCGGGAATTGAGCAGTACGTC.

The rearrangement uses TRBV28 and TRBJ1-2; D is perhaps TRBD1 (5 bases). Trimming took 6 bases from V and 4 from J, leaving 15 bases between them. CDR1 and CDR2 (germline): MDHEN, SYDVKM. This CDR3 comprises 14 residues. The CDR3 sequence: CASSPLGHSYGYTF. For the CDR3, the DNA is TGTGCCAGCAGCCCCCTTGGACACTCCTATGGCTACACCTTC.

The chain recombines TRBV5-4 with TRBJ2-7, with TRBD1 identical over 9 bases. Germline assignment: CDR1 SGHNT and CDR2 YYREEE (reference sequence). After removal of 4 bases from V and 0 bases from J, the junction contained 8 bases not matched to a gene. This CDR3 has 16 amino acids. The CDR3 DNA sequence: TGTGCCAGCAGCACGAGAGGGACAGGGAACTCCTACGAGCAGTACGTC. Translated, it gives CASSTRGTGNSYEQYV.

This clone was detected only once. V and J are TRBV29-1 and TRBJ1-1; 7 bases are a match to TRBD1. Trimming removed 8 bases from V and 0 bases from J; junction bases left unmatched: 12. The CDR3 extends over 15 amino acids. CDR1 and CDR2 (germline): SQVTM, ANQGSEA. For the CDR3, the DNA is TGCAGCTCCATACCAGCCGACAGGGTGAACACTGAAGCTTTCTTT. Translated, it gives CSSIPADRVNTEAFF.

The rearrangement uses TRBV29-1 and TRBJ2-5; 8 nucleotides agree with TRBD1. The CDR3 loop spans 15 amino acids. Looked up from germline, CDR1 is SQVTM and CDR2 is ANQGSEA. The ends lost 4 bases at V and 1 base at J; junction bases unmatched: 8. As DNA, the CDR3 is TGCAGCGTTGGGGGGACAGGACGATCCCAAGAGACCCAGTACTTC. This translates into CSVGGTGRSQETQYF.

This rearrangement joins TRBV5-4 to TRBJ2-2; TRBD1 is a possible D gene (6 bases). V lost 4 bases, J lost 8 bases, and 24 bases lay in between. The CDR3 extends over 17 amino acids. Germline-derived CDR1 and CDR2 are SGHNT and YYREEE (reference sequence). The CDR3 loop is CASSTPPQQGSRGELFF. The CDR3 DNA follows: TGTGCCAGCAGCACACCCCCGCAACAGGGATCGAGGGGGGAGCTGTTTTTT.

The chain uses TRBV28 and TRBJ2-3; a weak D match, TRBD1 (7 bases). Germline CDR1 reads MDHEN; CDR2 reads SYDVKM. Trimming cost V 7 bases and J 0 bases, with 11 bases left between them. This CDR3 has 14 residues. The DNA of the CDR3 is TGTGCCAGCACCCCAGGGGGGAGCACAGATACGCAGTATTTT. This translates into CASTPGGSTDTQYF.

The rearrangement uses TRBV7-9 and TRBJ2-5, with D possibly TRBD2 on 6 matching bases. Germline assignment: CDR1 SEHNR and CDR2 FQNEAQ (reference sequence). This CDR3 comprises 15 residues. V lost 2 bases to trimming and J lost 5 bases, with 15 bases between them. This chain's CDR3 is CASSLLGWGDETQYF. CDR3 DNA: TGTGCCAGCAGCTTACTAGGTTGGGGGGACGAGACCCAGTACTTC.

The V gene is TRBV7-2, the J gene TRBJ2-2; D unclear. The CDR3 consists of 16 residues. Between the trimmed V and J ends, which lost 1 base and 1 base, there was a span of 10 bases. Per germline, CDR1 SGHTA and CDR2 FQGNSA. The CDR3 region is CASSLDLRKNTGELFF. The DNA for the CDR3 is TGTGCCAGCAGCTTAGATCTGCGAAAGAACACCGGGGAGCTGTTTTTT.